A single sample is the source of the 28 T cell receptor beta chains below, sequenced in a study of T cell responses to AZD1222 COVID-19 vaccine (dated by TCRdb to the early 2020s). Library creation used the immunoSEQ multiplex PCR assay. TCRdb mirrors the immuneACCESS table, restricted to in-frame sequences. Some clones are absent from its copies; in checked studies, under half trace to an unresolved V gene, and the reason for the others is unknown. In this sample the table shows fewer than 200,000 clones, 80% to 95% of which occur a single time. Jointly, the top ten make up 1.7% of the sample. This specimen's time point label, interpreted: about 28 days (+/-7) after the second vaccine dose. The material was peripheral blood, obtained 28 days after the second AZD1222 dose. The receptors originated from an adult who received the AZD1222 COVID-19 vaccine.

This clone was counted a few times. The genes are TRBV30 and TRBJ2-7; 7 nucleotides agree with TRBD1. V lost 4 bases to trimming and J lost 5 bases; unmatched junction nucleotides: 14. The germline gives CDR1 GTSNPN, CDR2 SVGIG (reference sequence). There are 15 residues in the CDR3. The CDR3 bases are TGTGCCTGGACCCTAAAGGGGGCGCGAGGCCACGAGCAGTACTTC. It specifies CAWTLKGARGHEQYF.

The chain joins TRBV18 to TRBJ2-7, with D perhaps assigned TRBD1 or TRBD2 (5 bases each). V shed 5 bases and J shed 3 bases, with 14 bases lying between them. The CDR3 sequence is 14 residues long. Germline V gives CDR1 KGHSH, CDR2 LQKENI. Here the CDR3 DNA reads TGTGCCAGCTCAACCGGGACGGGCAGCTACGAGCAGTACTTC. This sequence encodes CASSTGTGSYEQYF.

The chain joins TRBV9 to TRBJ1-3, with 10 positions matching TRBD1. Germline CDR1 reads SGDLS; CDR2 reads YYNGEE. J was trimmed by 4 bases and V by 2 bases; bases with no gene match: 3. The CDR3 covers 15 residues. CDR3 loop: CASSVGQGGGNTIYF. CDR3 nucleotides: TGTGCCAGCAGCGTCGGACAGGGGGGCGGAAACACCATATATTTT.

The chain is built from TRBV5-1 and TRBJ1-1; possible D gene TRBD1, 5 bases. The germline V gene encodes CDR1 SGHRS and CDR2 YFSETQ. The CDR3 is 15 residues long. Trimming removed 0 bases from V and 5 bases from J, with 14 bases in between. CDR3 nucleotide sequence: TGCGCCAGCAGCTTGGAAGGACACCGAGGGACTGAAGCTTTCTTT. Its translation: CASSLEGHRGTEAFF.

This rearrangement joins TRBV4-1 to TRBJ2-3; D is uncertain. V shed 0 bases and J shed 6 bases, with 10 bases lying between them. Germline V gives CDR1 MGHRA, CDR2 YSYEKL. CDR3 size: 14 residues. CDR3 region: CASSQDSIGDTQYF. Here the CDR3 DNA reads TGCGCCAGCAGCCAAGATAGTATCGGGGATACGCAGTATTTT.

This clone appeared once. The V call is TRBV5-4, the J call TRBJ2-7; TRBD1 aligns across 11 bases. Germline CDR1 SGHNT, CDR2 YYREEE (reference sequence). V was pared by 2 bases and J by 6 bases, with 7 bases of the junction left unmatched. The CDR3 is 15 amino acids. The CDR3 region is CASSFPGTGGGEQYF. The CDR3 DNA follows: TGTGCCAGCAGCTTCCCCGGGACAGGGGGAGGCGAGCAGTACTTC.

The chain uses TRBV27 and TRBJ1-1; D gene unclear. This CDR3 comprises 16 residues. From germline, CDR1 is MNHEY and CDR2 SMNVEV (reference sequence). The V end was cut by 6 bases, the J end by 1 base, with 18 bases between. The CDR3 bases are TGTGCCAGCAGCCCTCAAGTTATGCGGGGGAACACTGAAGCTTTCTTT. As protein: CASSPQVMRGNTEAFF.

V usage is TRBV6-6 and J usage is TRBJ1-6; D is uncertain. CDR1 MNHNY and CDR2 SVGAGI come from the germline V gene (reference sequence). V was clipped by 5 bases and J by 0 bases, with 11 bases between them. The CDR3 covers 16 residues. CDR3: CASSTVWGSYNSPLHF. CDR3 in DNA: TGTGCCAGCAGTACGGTGTGGGGCTCCTATAATTCACCCCTCCACTTT.

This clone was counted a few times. As DNA, the CDR3 is TGCGCCAGCAGCCAAGATCCCGAGGGGTCGGCGGGGGAGCTGTTTTTT. Residues: CASSQDPEGSAGELFF. V is TRBV4-3 and J is TRBJ2-2; D may be TRBD1 or TRBD2 (5 bases each). This CDR3 is 16 amino acids long. The V gene's germline CDR1 is LGHNA and CDR2 YSLEER. Trimming left V 0 bases short and J 8 bases short, with 16 bases between.

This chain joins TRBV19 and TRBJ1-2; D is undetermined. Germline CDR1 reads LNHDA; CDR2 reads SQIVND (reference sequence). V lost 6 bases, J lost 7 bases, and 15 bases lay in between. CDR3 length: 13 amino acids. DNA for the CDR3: TGTGCCAGTAGCGGAGGGCTGAGGAGTGGCTACACCTTC. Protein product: CASSGGLRSGYTF.

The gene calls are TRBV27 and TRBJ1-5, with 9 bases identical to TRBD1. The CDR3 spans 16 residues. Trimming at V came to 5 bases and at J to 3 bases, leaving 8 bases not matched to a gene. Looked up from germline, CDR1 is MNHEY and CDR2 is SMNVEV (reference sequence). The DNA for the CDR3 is TGTGCCAGCAGTCCACTCCGGGACAGGGTCAATCAGCCCCAGCATTTT. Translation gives CASSPLRDRVNQPQHF.

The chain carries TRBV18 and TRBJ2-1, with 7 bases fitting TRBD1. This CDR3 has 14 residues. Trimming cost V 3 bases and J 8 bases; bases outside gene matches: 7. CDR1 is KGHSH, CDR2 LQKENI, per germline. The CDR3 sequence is CASSPQGTDYEQFF. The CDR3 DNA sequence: TGTGCCAGCTCACCTCAGGGGACAGACTATGAGCAGTTCTTC.

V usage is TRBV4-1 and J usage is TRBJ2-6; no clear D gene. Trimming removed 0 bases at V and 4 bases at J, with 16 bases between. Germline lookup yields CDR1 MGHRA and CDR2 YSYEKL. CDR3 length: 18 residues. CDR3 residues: CASSQEPLAVVGANVLTF. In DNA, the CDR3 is TGCGCCAGCAGCCAAGAGCCCTTGGCGGTTGTGGGGGCCAACGTCCTGACTTTC.

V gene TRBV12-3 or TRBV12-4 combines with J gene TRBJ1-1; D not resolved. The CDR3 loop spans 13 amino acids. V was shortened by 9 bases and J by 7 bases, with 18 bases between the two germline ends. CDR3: CASLLWKADEAFF. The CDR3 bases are TGTGCCAGTCTCTTGTGGAAGGCAGATGAAGCTTTCTTT.

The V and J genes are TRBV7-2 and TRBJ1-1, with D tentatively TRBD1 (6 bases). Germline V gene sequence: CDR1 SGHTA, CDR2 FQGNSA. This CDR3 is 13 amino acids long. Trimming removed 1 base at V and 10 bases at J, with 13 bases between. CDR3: CASSLVRGRGAFF. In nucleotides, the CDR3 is TGTGCCAGCAGCTTAGTCCGGGGGCGGGGAGCTTTCTTT.

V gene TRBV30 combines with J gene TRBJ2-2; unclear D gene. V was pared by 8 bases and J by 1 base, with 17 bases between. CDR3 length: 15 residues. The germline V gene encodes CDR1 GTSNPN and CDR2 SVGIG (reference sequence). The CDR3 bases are TGTGCCATCCGTGGGCTCCGAGGGAACACCGGGGAGCTGTTTTTT. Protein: CAIRGLRGNTGELFF. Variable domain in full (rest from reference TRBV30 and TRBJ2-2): SQTIHQWPATLVQPVGSPLSLECTVEGTSNPNLYWYRQAAGRGLQLLFYSVGIGQISSEVPQNLSASRPQDRQFILSSKKLLLSDSGFYLCAIRGLRGNTGELFFGEGSRLTVL.

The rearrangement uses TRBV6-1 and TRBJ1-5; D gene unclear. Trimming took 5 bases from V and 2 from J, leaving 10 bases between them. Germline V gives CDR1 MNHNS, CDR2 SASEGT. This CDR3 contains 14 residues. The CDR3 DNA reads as TGTGCCAGCAGTTCGCAGGAAGGCAATCAGCCCCAGCATTTT. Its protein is CASSSQEGNQPQHF.

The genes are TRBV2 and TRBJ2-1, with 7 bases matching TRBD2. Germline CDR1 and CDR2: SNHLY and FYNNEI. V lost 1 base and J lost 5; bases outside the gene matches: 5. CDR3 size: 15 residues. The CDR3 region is CASSEGGRRNNEQFF. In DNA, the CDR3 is TGTGCCAGCAGTGAAGGCGGGAGAAGGAACAATGAGCAGTTCTTC.

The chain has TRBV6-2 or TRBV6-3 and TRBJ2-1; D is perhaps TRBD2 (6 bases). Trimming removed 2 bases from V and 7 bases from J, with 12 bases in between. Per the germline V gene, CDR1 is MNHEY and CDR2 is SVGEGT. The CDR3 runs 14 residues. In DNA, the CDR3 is TGTGCCAGCAGTTACCCGGGGGTGGAGAATGAGCAGTTCTTC. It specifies CASSYPGVENEQFF.

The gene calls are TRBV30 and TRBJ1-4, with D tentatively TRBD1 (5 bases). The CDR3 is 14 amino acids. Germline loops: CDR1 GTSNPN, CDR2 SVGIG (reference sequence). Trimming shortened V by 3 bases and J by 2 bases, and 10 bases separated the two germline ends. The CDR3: CAWSKGLTNEKLFF. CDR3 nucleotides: TGTGCCTGGAGCAAGGGGCTTACTAATGAAAAACTGTTTTTT.

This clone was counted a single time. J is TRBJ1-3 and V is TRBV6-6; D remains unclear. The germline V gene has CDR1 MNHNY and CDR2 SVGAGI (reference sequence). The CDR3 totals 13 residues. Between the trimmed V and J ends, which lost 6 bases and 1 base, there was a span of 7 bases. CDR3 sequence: CASRDTSGNTIYF. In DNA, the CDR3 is TGTGCCAGCAGAGACACGTCTGGAAACACCATATATTTT.

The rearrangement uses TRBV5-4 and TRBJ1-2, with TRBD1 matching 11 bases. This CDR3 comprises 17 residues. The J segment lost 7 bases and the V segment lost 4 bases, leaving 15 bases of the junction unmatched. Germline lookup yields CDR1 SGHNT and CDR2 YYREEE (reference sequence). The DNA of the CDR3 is TGTGCCAGCAGCCCCCACGTCCAGGGACAGGGGGAAAGTGGCTACACCTTC. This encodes CASSPHVQGQGESGYTF.

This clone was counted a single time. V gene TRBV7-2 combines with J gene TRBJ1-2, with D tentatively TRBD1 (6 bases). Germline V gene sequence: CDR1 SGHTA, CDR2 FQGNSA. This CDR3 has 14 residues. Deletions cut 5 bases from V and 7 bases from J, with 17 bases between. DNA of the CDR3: TGTGCCAGCAGCCCCAGACGGGGGGCGGGTGGCTACACCTTC. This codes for CASSPRRGAGGYTF.

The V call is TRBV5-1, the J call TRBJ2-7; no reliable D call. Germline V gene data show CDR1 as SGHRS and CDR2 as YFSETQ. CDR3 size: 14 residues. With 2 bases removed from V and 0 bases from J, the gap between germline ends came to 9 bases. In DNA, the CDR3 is TGCGCCAGCAGCTTCGCCCAGGACTCCTACGAGCAGTACTTC. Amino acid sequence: CASSFAQDSYEQYF.

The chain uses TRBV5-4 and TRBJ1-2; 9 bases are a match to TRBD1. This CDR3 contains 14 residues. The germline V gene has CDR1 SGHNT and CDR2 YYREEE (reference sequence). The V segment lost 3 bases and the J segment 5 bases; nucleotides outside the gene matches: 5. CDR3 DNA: TGTGCCAGCAGCTCGGACAGGGGAGGTTATGGCTACACCTTC. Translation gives CASSSDRGGYGYTF.

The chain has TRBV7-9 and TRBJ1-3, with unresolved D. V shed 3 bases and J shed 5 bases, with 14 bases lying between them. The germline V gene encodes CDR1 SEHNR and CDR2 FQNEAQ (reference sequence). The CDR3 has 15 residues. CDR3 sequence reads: CASSLVVGPRNTIYF. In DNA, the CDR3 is TGTGCCAGCAGCTTGGTTGTAGGGCCGCGAAACACCATATATTTT.

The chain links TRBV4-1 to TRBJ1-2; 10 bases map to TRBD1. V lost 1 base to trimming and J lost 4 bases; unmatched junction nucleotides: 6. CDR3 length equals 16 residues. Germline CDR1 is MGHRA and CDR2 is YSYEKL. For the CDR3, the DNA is TGCGCCAGCAGCCAAGTTAAGACAGGGGGCCCCTATGGCTACACCTTC. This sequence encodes CASSQVKTGGPYGYTF.

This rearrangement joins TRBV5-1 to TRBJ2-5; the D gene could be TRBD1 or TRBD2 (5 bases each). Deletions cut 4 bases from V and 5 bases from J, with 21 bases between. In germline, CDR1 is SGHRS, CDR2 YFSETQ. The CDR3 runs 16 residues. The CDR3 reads CASSLSSSFEGETQYF. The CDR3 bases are TGCGCCAGCAGCCTCTCTAGCTCCTTTGAGGGGGAGACCCAGTACTTC.